The clone carrying this T cell receptor (beta chain) has at least ten counts. Its specificity is not known. These data originate in a study of blood T cells in healthy people across ages. General study points: Fewer expanded clones and more diversity marked long-lived versus aged donors. Bulk PBMC profiling left naive and antigen-experienced comparisons inconclusive.

V lost 3 bases, J lost 11 bases, and 15 bases stayed unmatched. The CDR3 consists of 15 residues. Looked up from germline, CDR1 is SGHDT and CDR2 is YYEEEE. Per sample, a minimum of 6 million PBMCs were isolated. Next came a second PCR, run for about 6 to 12 cycles, which used a sample-barcoded 5' primer along with a J-beta primer mix. TCRdb re-derived calls from the 5' RACE reads in MiXCR, one entry per CDR3 protein. The sample consists of about 780,000 distinct CDR3 sequences, around half of them appearing once. This clonotype was obtained from a man older than 75 in good health. Input material: blood. The chain uses TRBV5-6 and TRBJ2-7; 9 nucleotides match TRBD2. The CDR3 coding sequence is TGTGCCAGCAGCTCTACGGCTAGCGGGACCTACGGGGAGTACTTC. Its translation: CASSSTASGTYGEYF.